The next 15 T cell receptor beta chains were all read from a single sample in a study of blood T cell repertoires in COVID-19. The assay was immunoSEQ multiplex PCR, and TCRdb's table has in-frame clones only and misses some. The data show roughly 67,000 clones, 83% seen once. Sequenced input: peripheral blood. The receptors stem from a woman aged 60-75 years with acute or convalescent COVID-19.

The genes are TRBV4-1 and TRBJ2-2; 8 bases are a match to TRBD2. The CDR3 is 14 amino acids. V shed 1 base, J shed 7 bases, and the junction held 2 bases outside the gene matches. Germline-derived CDR1 and CDR2 are MGHRA and YSYEKL. The CDR3 region has the DNA TGCGCCAGCAGCCAAGGCGGGGGGTACGGGGAGCTGTTTTTT. Protein sequence: CASSQGGGYGELFF.

CDR3 nucleotide sequence: TGTGCCAGCAGTCGGACAGGGAGCACCGGGGAGCTGTTTTTT. Its protein product is CASSRTGSTGELFF. The chain links TRBV6-4 to TRBJ2-2, with TRBD1 identical over 8 bases. V gave up 5 bases and J gave up 4 bases; unmatched junction bases: 3. Germline values: CDR1 MRHNA, CDR2 SNTAGT. This CDR3 region has 14 residues.

This sequence joins TRBV27 and TRBJ2-7; a possible D gene is TRBD2 (5 bases). Germline V gene data show CDR1 as MNHEY and CDR2 as SMNVEV (reference sequence). This CDR3 is 13 amino acids long. Trimming took off 1 base at V and 7 bases at J, with 11 bases between the two ends. CDR3 amino acids: CASSLFGDGEQYF. In nucleotides, the CDR3 is TGTGCCAGCAGTTTATTCGGGGATGGTGAGCAGTACTTC.

The rearrangement joins TRBV6-5 to TRBJ1-2, with 9 bases identical to TRBD1. The J segment lost 2 bases and the V segment lost 2 bases, leaving 6 bases of the junction unmatched. Germline CDR1 MNHEY, CDR2 SVGAGI. This CDR3 region has 16 residues. In nucleotides, the CDR3 is TGTGCCAGCAGTTACCATGATGGACAGGGGAACTATGGCTACACCTTC. This encodes CASSYHDGQGNYGYTF.

V gene TRBV11-3 combines with J gene TRBJ2-7; TRBD1 agrees at 8 bases. With V trimmed by 5 bases and J by 0 bases, 0 bases remained unmatched. CDR1 SGHNT and CDR2 YENEEA come from the germline V gene. CDR3 length equals 13 residues. For the CDR3, the DNA is TGTGCCAGCAGCGACAGGGGCTCCTACGAGCAGTACTTC. Translating it yields CASSDRGSYEQYF.

V usage is TRBV5-1 and J usage is TRBJ2-3; 9 bases match TRBD2. Germline V gene lookup returns CDR1 SGHRS and CDR2 YFSETQ. CDR3 length: 15 amino acids. V shed 0 bases and J 2 bases; nucleotides not matched to a gene: 1. The CDR3, as DNA: TGCGCCAGCAGCTTGGGGACTAGCGACACAGATACGCAGTATTTT. This codes for CASSLGTSDTDTQYF.

The chain recombines TRBV5-1 with TRBJ1-6; D is possibly TRBD1 (6 bases). Per the germline V gene, CDR1 is SGHRS and CDR2 is YFSETQ. The CDR3 extends over 14 amino acids. Trimming removed 3 bases at V and 9 bases at J, with 13 bases between. The CDR3 DNA reads as TGCGCCAGCAGCTCCGGACAGCCCTTTTCACCCCTCCACTTT. Its protein product is CASSSGQPFSPLHF. The full variable domain, in which reference TRBV5-1 and TRBJ1-6 provide the parts outside the CDR3, is KAGVTQTPRYLIKTRGQQVTLSCSPISGHRSVSWYQQTPGQGLQFLFEYFSETQRNKGNFPGRFSGRQFSNSRSEMNVSTLELGDSALYLCASSSGQPFSPLHFGNGTRLTVT.

The chain employs TRBV6-5 and TRBJ1-2; TRBD1 might be the D (5 bases). CDR3 size: 13 residues. Germline V gene data show CDR1 as MNHEY and CDR2 as SVGAGI. Trimming removed 7 bases at V and 8 bases at J, with 17 bases between. The CDR3 loop is CASTGVAVRGYTF. The CDR3 DNA follows: TGTGCCAGCACGGGGGTGGCCGTTCGGGGCTACACCTTC.

V is TRBV5-6 and J is TRBJ1-1; tentatively, D is TRBD1 (5 bases). Trimming took 2 bases from V and 5 from J, leaving 13 bases between them. Germline loops: CDR1 SGHDT, CDR2 YYEEEE. The CDR3 is made up of 14 amino acids. CDR3 in amino acids: CASSLPSRVTEAFF. The CDR3 DNA reads as TGTGCCAGCAGCTTACCGTCCAGGGTGACTGAAGCTTTCTTT. The full variable domain, completed using reference TRBV5-6 and TRBJ1-1, is DAGVTQSPTHLIKTRGQQVTLRCSPKSGHDTVSWYQQALGQGPQFIFQYYEEEERQRGNFPDRFSGHQFPNYSSELNVNALLLGDSALYLCASSLPSRVTEAFFGQGTRLTVV.

This clone occurred a few times. The chain carries TRBV5-1 and TRBJ2-1; a possible D gene is TRBD1 (5 bases). The CDR3 totals 15 residues. The germline V gene has CDR1 SGHRS and CDR2 YFSETQ. V was trimmed by 1 base and J by 6 bases, leaving 14 bases between them. The DNA of the CDR3 is TGCGCCAGCAGCTTGTATGGGGCAGAGAGCAATGAGCAGTTCTTC. It yields the protein CASSLYGAESNEQFF.

V usage is TRBV11-2 and J usage is TRBJ1-2, with D maybe TRBD1 (5 bases). The V gene lost 3 bases and the J gene lost 4 bases, with 6 bases spanning the gap. Germline loops: CDR1 SGHAT, CDR2 FQNNGV. The CDR3 length is 12 residues. CDR3 DNA: TGTGCCAGCAGCTTCGGGGGCTATGGCTACACCTTC. This codes for CASSFGGYGYTF. The whole variable domain, filled in from reference TRBV11-2 and TRBJ1-2, reads EAGVAQSPRYKIIEKRQSVAFWCNPISGHATLYWYQQILGQGPKLLIQFQNNGVVDDSQLPKDRFSAERLKGVDSTLKIQPAKLEDSAVYLCASSFGGYGYTFGSGTRLTVV.

V and J are TRBV27 and TRBJ1-6, with D perhaps matching TRBD1 (5 bases). The CDR3 sequence is 16 residues long. Between the trimmed V and J ends, which lost 10 bases and 7 bases, there was a span of 23 bases. CDR1 and CDR2 (germline): MNHEY, SMNVEV (reference sequence). The CDR3 bases are TGTGCCACCACGACCCCCAGGGCCGGAGAAAATTCACCCCTCCACTTT. This gives the protein CATTTPRAGENSPLHF.

This clone appeared once. The V gene is TRBV19, the J gene TRBJ1-1; D may be TRBD1 (6 bases). V lost 5 bases and J lost 6, with 22 bases in between. The CDR3 consists of 16 residues. Germline CDR1 LNHDA, CDR2 SQIVND (reference sequence). The DNA of the CDR3 is TGTGCCAGTAGTCCCGCGGACAGCGGGGGCGTATCTGAAGCTTTCTTT. Its protein product is CASSPADSGGVSEAFF.

This clone was seen once. The J gene is TRBJ1-1, the V gene TRBV15, with 9 bases fitting TRBD1. The germline CDR1 and CDR2 sequences are LNHNV and YYDKDF (reference sequence). The V and J ends lost 3 bases and 2 bases, in that order; junction bases with no gene match: 4. The CDR3 consists of 15 residues. The CDR3 loop is CATSRMGQGNTEAFF. CDR3 nucleotide sequence: TGTGCCACCAGCAGGATGGGACAGGGTAACACTGAAGCTTTCTTT.

V and J are TRBV25-1 and TRBJ1-2, with 10 nucleotides matching TRBD1. CDR1 and CDR2 (germline): MGHDK, SYGVNS. The CDR3 runs 15 residues. V was pared by 5 bases and J by 5 bases, with 8 bases of the junction left unmatched. The CDR3 DNA sequence: TGTGCCAGCAGTAGAGGGACAGGGGATGGTTATGGCTACACCTTC. Translated: CASSRGTGDGYGYTF.